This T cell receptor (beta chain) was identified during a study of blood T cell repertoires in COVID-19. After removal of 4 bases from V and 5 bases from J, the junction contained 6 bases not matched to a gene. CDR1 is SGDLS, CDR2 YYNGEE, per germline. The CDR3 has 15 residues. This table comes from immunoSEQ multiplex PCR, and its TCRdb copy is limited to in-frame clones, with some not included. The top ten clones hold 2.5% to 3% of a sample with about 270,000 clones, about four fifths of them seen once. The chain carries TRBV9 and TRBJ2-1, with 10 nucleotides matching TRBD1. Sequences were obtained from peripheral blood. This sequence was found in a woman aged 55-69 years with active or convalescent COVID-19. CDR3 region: CASSPTGGTNNEQFF. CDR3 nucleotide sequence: TGTGCCAGCAGCCCGACAGGGGGCACCAACAATGAGCAGTTCTTC.